The 32 T cell receptor beta chains in this list originate from one sample, sequenced in a study of T cells in Graves' hyperthyroidism and ophthalmopathy. Amplified regions were TCR beta CDR3 sequences from RNA transcripts. The HTBI set primed first-round TCR CDR3 RT-PCR. A single record per CDR3 protein comes from TCRdb applying MiXCR to the multiplex PCR reads. The table lists about 600,000 distinct CDR3 sequences, approximately 14% of them singletons. Sequencing input: blood. Receptors originate from a woman under 30 with Graves' ophthalmopathy.

This clonotype was found many times. The chain uses TRBV27 and TRBJ2-7; TRBD2 is a possible D gene (6 bases). This CDR3 is built from 15 residues. Trimming removed 3 bases from V and 2 bases from J, with 14 bases in between. CDR1 is MNHEY, CDR2 SMNVEV, per germline (reference sequence). The CDR3: CASSFGTEPAYEQYF. The CDR3 DNA is TGTGCCAGCAGTTTCGGGACTGAACCCGCCTACGAGCAGTACTTC.

This clonotype was counted many times. The gene calls are TRBV6-2 or TRBV6-3 and TRBJ1-2; no definite D call. V was trimmed by 6 bases and J by 4 bases, leaving 18 bases between them. The CDR3 is 15 amino acids. Germline V gene lookup returns CDR1 MNHEY and CDR2 SVGEGT. The DNA for the CDR3 is TGTGCCAGCAGACCCACCTCGGAGAGGAGCTATGGCTACACCTTC. Encoded protein: CASRPTSERSYGYTF.

The V call is TRBV11-1, the J call TRBJ2-1, with 14 bases identical to TRBD2. The CDR3 length is 17 residues. Per the germline V gene, CDR1 is SGHAT and CDR2 is FQDESV (reference sequence). The V gene end was trimmed by 6 bases and the J gene end by 1 base; junction bases not matched to a gene: 5. Written as DNA, the CDR3 is TGTGCCAGCAGGCTGACTAGCGGGAGGGGTTCCTACAATGAGCAGTTCTTC. Its translation is CASRLTSGRGSYNEQFF.

The J gene is TRBJ2-4, the V gene TRBV9; weak D call: TRBD2 (7 bases). Germline loops: CDR1 SGDLS, CDR2 YYNGEE. Between the trimmed V and J ends, which lost 2 bases and 6 bases, there was a span of 12 bases. CDR3 length: 14 amino acids. The DNA for the CDR3 is TGTGCCAGCAGCGTGGCAGGGGAGGGAAACATTCAGTACTTC. It encodes CASSVAGEGNIQYF.

In this sample, this clonotype turned up a few times. Here the CDR3 DNA reads TGTGCCAGTAGTAGCGGGAGGGGGGGCAATGAGCAGTTCTTC. As protein: CASSSGRGGNEQFF. J is TRBJ2-1 and V is TRBV19; 9 bases align to TRBD2. The CDR3 contains 14 residues. The ends lost 4 bases at V and 6 bases at J; junction bases unmatched: 4. Germline CDR1 reads LNHDA; CDR2 reads SQIVND (reference sequence).

The genes are TRBV5-1 and TRBJ2-5, with 7 positions matching TRBD2. The CDR3 has 14 amino acids. After removal of 0 bases from V and 5 bases from J, the junction contained 4 bases not matched to a gene. Germline V lookup: CDR1 SGHRS, CDR2 YFSETQ. CDR3 nucleotide sequence: TGCGCCAGCAGCTTGGACCCGCGGGGGGAGACCCAGTACTTC. It specifies CASSLDPRGETQYF.

This clonotype was recorded many times. CDR3 DNA sequence: TGTGCCACCAGTGACAGTGGACAGGGGGCTCGGGATGAGCAGTTCTTC. Translated, it gives CATSDSGQGARDEQFF. The J gene is TRBJ2-1, the V gene TRBV24-1; 11 nucleotides agree with TRBD1. Per the germline V gene, CDR1 is KGHDR and CDR2 is SFDVKD. CDR3 length: 16 amino acids. The V and J ends lost 4 bases and 8 bases, in that order; junction bases with no gene match: 9.

This clonotype came up many times. The chain uses TRBV11-2 and TRBJ2-1, with 13 bases matching TRBD2. From germline, CDR1 is SGHAT and CDR2 FQNNGV. Trimming cost V 1 base and J 7 bases; bases outside gene matches: 4. This CDR3 contains 16 residues. The CDR3 reads CASSLGTSGSLNEQFF. The CDR3, as DNA: TGTGCCAGCAGCTTAGGGACTAGCGGGAGTTTGAATGAGCAGTTCTTC.

To note about this clonotype: One base away lies a much larger clone, so this may be a sequencing read error. V is TRBV20-1 and J is TRBJ1-2, with 10 bases lining up with TRBD1. The V gene end was trimmed by 7 bases and the J gene end by 4 bases; junction bases not matched to a gene: 6. CDR1 and CDR2 (germline): DFQATT, SNEGSKA (reference sequence). This CDR3 comprises 13 residues. This CDR3 is CSVSGQGLYGYTF. CDR3 in DNA: TGCAGTGTTTCGGGACAGGGGCTCTATGGCTACACCTTC.

This sequence joins TRBV6-4 and TRBJ1-1; TRBD1 might be the D (6 bases). Germline V lookup: CDR1 MRHNA, CDR2 SNTAGT. The CDR3 length is 15 residues. Trimming shortened V by 6 bases and J by 0 bases, and 14 bases separated the two germline ends. The CDR3 reads CASRLQGNLNTEAFF. CDR3 nucleotides: TGTGCCAGCAGGCTACAGGGTAACCTGAACACTGAAGCTTTCTTT.

CDR3 DNA sequence: TGTGCCAGTAAGCTAGGTTCCTACAATGAGCAGTTCTTC. Translating it yields CASKLGSYNEQFF. The chain is built from TRBV19 and TRBJ2-1; D is unresolved. V gave up 7 bases and J gave up 1 base, with 8 bases separating them. Germline CDR1 reads LNHDA; CDR2 reads SQIVND (reference sequence). The CDR3 is 13 residues long.

V is TRBV25-1 and J is TRBJ1-2, with D perhaps TRBD1 (6 bases). The length of the CDR3 is 16 residues. V was clipped by 5 bases and J by 1 base, with 17 bases between them. Germline CDR1 MGHDK, CDR2 SYGVNS. As DNA, the CDR3 is TGTGCCAGCAGTTCCCTGAGGGGGACATTTAACTATGGCTACACCTTC. Encoded protein: CASSSLRGTFNYGYTF.

This clonotype was found many times. V and J are TRBV28 and TRBJ1-2; perhaps TRBD1 as D (6 bases). The V and J ends lost 5 bases and 8 bases respectively, with 18 bases between them. The CDR3 runs to 14 residues. Germline V gene sequence: CDR1 MDHEN, CDR2 SYDVKM. The CDR3 loop reads CASSPSGGAEGYTF. The CDR3 bases are TGTGCCAGCAGTCCCTCTGGGGGGGCGGAAGGCTACACCTTC.

The V and J genes are TRBV19 and TRBJ2-7; TRBD1 is a possible D gene (6 bases). The CDR3 is 15 residues long. Per the germline V gene, CDR1 is LNHDA and CDR2 is SQIVND (reference sequence). V shed 4 bases and J shed 4 bases, with 17 bases lying between them. The CDR3 reads CASSTHLGQSYEQYF. The DNA for the CDR3 is TGTGCCAGTAGTACACACCTTGGACAGTCTTACGAGCAGTACTTC.

The V and J genes are TRBV6-2 or TRBV6-3 and TRBJ1-5; D is undetermined. The V end was cut by 5 bases, the J end by 1 base, with 15 bases between. Germline-derived CDR1 and CDR2 are MNHEY and SVGEGT. CDR3 length: 16 amino acids. The CDR3 region has the DNA TGTGCCAGCAGTCACGTTTGGTTAGGGAGCAATCAGCCCCAGCATTTT. It specifies CASSHVWLGSNQPQHF.

This clonotype was seen many times. This chain links TRBV27 with TRBJ1-4; possible D gene TRBD1, 6 bases. V dropped 4 bases and J dropped 8 bases, with 17 bases sitting between them. The germline V gene encodes CDR1 MNHEY and CDR2 SMNVEV (reference sequence). This CDR3 is built from 15 residues. CDR3 nucleotide sequence: TGTGCCAGCAGTTCACCCGACCAGGGGAGCGAAAAACTGTTTTTT. The encoded protein is CASSSPDQGSEKLFF. The whole variable domain, remainder taken from reference TRBV27 and TRBJ1-4, is EAQVTQNPRYLITVTGKKLTVTCSQNMNHEYMSWYRQDPGLGLRQIYYSMNVEVTDKGDVPEGYKVSRKEKRNFPLILESPSPNQTSLYFCASSSPDQGSEKLFFGSGTQLSVL.

This chain links TRBV6-2 or TRBV6-3 with TRBJ2-7; 11 bases map to TRBD2. The CDR3 spans 16 residues. CDR1 and CDR2 (germline): MNHEY, SVGEGT. With 0 bases clipped from V and 2 bases from J, the junction kept 3 bases outside the gene matches. The CDR3 DNA reads as TGTGCCAGCAGTTACTCTGGGACTAGCGGAACCTACGAGCAGTACTTC. Translating it yields CASSYSGTSGTYEQYF.

This clonotype was found many times. The chain uses TRBV5-1 and TRBJ1-1; D is perhaps TRBD1 (5 bases). Trimming took off 2 bases at V and 0 bases at J, with 11 bases between the two ends. The germline V gene has CDR1 SGHRS and CDR2 YFSETQ. The CDR3 runs to 15 residues. Here the CDR3 reads CASSFGAPVNTEAFF. CDR3 in DNA: TGCGCCAGCAGCTTTGGGGCCCCGGTGAACACTGAAGCTTTCTTT.

A few counts support this clonotype. The chain combines TRBV27 with TRBJ1-6, with unresolved D. Germline V gene data show CDR1 as MNHEY and CDR2 as SMNVEV (reference sequence). The CDR3 runs 15 residues. Trimming took off 3 bases at V and 6 bases at J, with 12 bases between the two ends. As DNA, the CDR3 is TGTGCCAGCAGTTTGAATGCGGAGCCTAATTCACCCCTCCACTTT. This translates into CASSLNAEPNSPLHF.

This clonotype was counted a few times. CDR3: CASSMGPGSAEAFF. CDR3 nucleotide sequence: TGTGCCAGTAGTATGGGGCCGGGTAGCGCTGAAGCTTTCTTT. V usage is TRBV19 and J usage is TRBJ1-1; maybe TRBD1 (5 bases). The CDR3 is 14 residues long. CDR1 is LNHDA and CDR2 is SQIVND in the germline V gene (reference sequence). V lost 3 bases and J 6 bases, leaving 14 bases between the germline ends.

At least ten counts were recorded for this clonotype. The CDR3 protein is CASSLGGLTTDTQYF. The CDR3 DNA follows: TGTGCCAGCAGCTTAGGGGGACTAACCACAGATACGCAGTATTTT. This rearrangement joins TRBV7-3 to TRBJ2-3; 7 bases align to TRBD2. Germline loops: CDR1 SGHTA, CDR2 FQGTGA. With 2 bases clipped from V and 2 bases from J, the junction kept 4 bases outside the gene matches. The CDR3 length is 15 residues.

This clonotype was recorded at least ten times. V usage is TRBV28 and J usage is TRBJ1-2; D unclear. Per the germline V gene, CDR1 is MDHEN and CDR2 is SYDVKM. The V and J ends lost 6 bases and 4 bases respectively, with 9 bases between them. The CDR3 has 12 amino acids. CDR3 nucleotide sequence: TGTGCCAGCAGCAAGGCGGGCTATGGCTACACCTTC. Encoded protein: CASSKAGYGYTF.

This clonotype has a count of ten or more. This rearrangement joins TRBV11-2 to TRBJ2-7, with 7 bases fitting TRBD2. The CDR3 has 14 residues. Germline values: CDR1 SGHAT, CDR2 FQNNGV. With 2 bases clipped from V and 7 bases from J, the junction kept 8 bases outside the gene matches. The DNA for the CDR3 is TGTGCCAGCAGCTTACTAGCGGACACCGGAGAGCAGTACTTC. It is translated as CASSLLADTGEQYF.

This clonotype was found many times. The CDR3 loop is CSASRGAEAFF. CDR3 sequence (DNA): TGCAGTGCTAGCCGCGGCGCTGAAGCTTTCTTT. The chain links TRBV20-1 to TRBJ1-1; D not certain. This CDR3 has 11 amino acids. Germline V gene lookup returns CDR1 DFQATT and CDR2 SNEGSKA (reference sequence). The V end was cut by 3 bases, the J end by 6 bases, with 8 bases between.

This clonotype was observed many times. The chain employs TRBV7-3 and TRBJ2-3, with D maybe TRBD2 (6 bases). The CDR3 sequence is 17 residues long. Germline V gene data show CDR1 as SGHTA and CDR2 as FQGTGA. Trimming cost V 0 bases and J 1 base, with 14 bases left between them. The CDR3 reads CASSLTGGTGGTDTQYF. The CDR3 coding sequence is TGTGCCAGCAGCTTAACGGGGGGTACAGGTGGCACAGATACGCAGTATTTT.

The sample holds many counts of this clonotype. The V call is TRBV6-6, the J call TRBJ2-1; D perhaps matches TRBD2 (6 bases). Between the trimmed V and J ends, which lost 0 bases and 1 base, there was a span of 22 bases. The CDR3 consists of 20 residues. Germline V gene sequence: CDR1 MNHNY, CDR2 SVGAGI (reference sequence). The CDR3 reads CASSYSQFGRSAGSYNEQFF. The CDR3 nucleotides are TGTGCCAGCAGTTACTCGCAGTTCGGTAGGTCGGCGGGGTCCTACAATGAGCAGTTCTTC.

Remarks on this clonotype: Since a much larger clone is just one base distant, this may be a read error. The chain combines TRBV15 with TRBJ2-1; 11 bases fit TRBD2. The J call may be wrong; the DNA end is better matched by TRBJ2-7. Germline lookup yields CDR1 LNHNV and CDR2 YYDKDF (reference sequence). The CDR3 is 19 residues long. The CDR3, as DNA: TGTGCCACCAGCAGAGGCCCGGGGCTAGCGGGAGGCTCCTACAATGAGCAGTACTTC. This encodes CATSRGPGLAGGSYNEQYF.

Many counts were recorded for this clonotype. The chain combines TRBV28 with TRBJ2-1, with TRBD2 matching 7 bases. Germline CDR1 reads MDHEN; CDR2 reads SYDVKM. J was trimmed by 3 bases and V by 7 bases; bases with no gene match: 6. This CDR3 is built from 14 residues. CDR3 sequence: CASTSSGIYNEQFF. CDR3 nucleotides: TGTGCCAGCACCTCTAGCGGAATCTACAATGAGCAGTTCTTC. The variable domain in full, completed from reference TRBV28 and TRBJ2-1, reads DVKVTQSSRYLVKRTGEKVFLECVQDMDHENMFWYRQDPGLGLRLIYFSYDVKMKEKGDIPEGYSVSREKKERFSLILESASTNQTSMYLCASTSSGIYNEQFFGPGTRLTVL.

This clonotype was counted at least ten times. DNA for the CDR3: TGTGCCAGCAGCTCTCCTCGGGTGGGGACTAGAACCACAGATACGCAGTATTTT. It translates to CASSSPRVGTRTTDTQYF. The chain carries TRBV7-6 and TRBJ2-3, with TRBD2 matching over 8 bases. V lost 4 bases, J lost 2 bases, and 14 bases stayed unmatched. CDR1 and CDR2 (germline): SGHVS, FNYEAQ. This CDR3 is 18 amino acids long.

This clonotype has only a few counts. This chain uses TRBV4-2 with TRBJ2-1; 10 nucleotides agree with TRBD2. After removal of 0 bases from V and 5 bases from J, the junction contained 4 bases not matched to a gene. Germline lookup yields CDR1 LGHNA and CDR2 YNFKEQ. The CDR3 covers 16 residues. The CDR3 spells CASSQESGRGNNEQFF. The CDR3 coding sequence is TGTGCCAGCAGCCAAGAGAGCGGGAGGGGGAACAATGAGCAGTTCTTC.

The chain carries TRBV12-3 or TRBV12-4 and TRBJ1-4, with a tentative D call TRBD1 (5 bases). Between the trimmed V and J ends, which lost 3 bases and 8 bases, there was a span of 13 bases. The CDR3 is 14 amino acids. The CDR3 sequence: CASSLPGGVEKLFF. In DNA, the CDR3 is TGTGCCAGCAGTTTGCCCGGGGGGGTGGAAAAACTGTTTTTT.

There are many counts of this clonotype. The chain links TRBV12-3 or TRBV12-4 to TRBJ2-5; no reliable D call. The V end lost 0 bases, the J end lost 4 bases, and 12 bases lay between the germline ends. This CDR3 has 15 amino acids. The CDR3 DNA is TGTGCCAGCAGTTTAGCGGCGACGGAAGTAGAGACCCAGTACTTC. It codes for CASSLAATEVETQYF.